One and the same sample provided the 6 T cell receptor beta chains below, sequenced in a study of shared clonotypes between healthy human individuals (dated by TCRdb to the early 2020s). Receptors were amplified or captured by the immunoSEQ multiplex PCR assay. The immuneACCESS repertoire file appears here via TCRdb, limited to in-frame rearrangements. These files lack a portion of the clones; in checked studies, under half of the deficit traces to unresolved V genes, and the cause of the others is not known. The sample table holds roughly 2.5 million clones, of which roughly 92% were seen once. The leading ten clones occupy roughly 0.14% of the sample. Sequencing used naive CD4+ T cells sorted from blood. The cell subset or site label, as the study defines it: CD45RA+ positively selected. These receptors came from a young man in good health.

The genes are TRBV5-1 and TRBJ1-1, with D perhaps matching TRBD1 (6 bases). Trimming pared 2 bases from V and 5 bases from J, leaving 19 bases between. The CDR3 sequence is 16 residues long. The germline gives CDR1 SGHRS, CDR2 YFSETQ. The CDR3 protein is CASSFDRTGQGTEAFF. CDR3 DNA: TGCGCCAGCAGCTTTGATAGAACAGGGCAAGGGACTGAAGCTTTCTTT.

The chain is built from TRBV5-1 and TRBJ2-5; TRBD1 is a possible D gene (6 bases). V was clipped by 1 base and J by 1 base, with 11 bases between them. CDR3 length equals 15 residues. Germline V CDR1 and CDR2: SGHRS, YFSETQ. CDR3 nucleotide sequence: TGCGCCAGCAGCTTGCTCCAGGGGACCCAAGAGACCCAGTACTTC. Its translation is CASSLLQGTQETQYF.

This clone was counted once. CDR3 DNA: TGTGCCAGCAGTCCGAGTGTTGGCACTGAAGCTTTCTTT. Amino acid sequence: CASSPSVGTEAFF. The chain has TRBV11-2 and TRBJ1-1; no clear D gene. Germline-derived CDR1 and CDR2 are SGHAT and FQNNGV. V gave up 6 bases and J gave up 4 bases, with 12 bases separating them. The CDR3 extends over 13 amino acids.

The chain joins TRBV10-1 to TRBJ2-4, with D tentatively TRBD1 or TRBD2 (5 bases each). V was pared by 4 bases and J by 8 bases, with 15 bases between. The CDR3 length is 14 residues. Germline CDR1 is WNHNN and CDR2 is SYGVQD (reference sequence). CDR3 in DNA: TGCGCCAGCAGTGGGGGACCGCGCGGAGACATTCAGTACTTC. Its translation: CASSGGPRGDIQYF.

Note on this clone: This specimen includes other DNA sequences encoding the same CDR3. The chain is built from TRBV7-2 and TRBJ2-3, with 11 bases that match TRBD2. This CDR3 has 14 residues. Germline V gene data show CDR1 as SGHTA and CDR2 as FQGNSA. Trimming removed 5 bases from V and 5 bases from J; junction bases left unmatched: 3. For the CDR3, the DNA is TGTGCCAGCAGCCTCGGACTAGCGGGAGATACGCAGTATTTT. This sequence encodes CASSLGLAGDTQYF.

CDR3 loop: CASSSQGGGQETQYF. The CDR3 region has the DNA TGTGCCAGCAGCTCCCAAGGGGGGGGACAAGAGACCCAGTACTTC. The rearrangement uses TRBV11-2 and TRBJ2-5, with D perhaps TRBD2 (7 bases). The CDR3 has 15 residues. Germline loops: CDR1 SGHAT, CDR2 FQNNGV. V lost 4 bases, J lost 2 bases, and 14 bases lay in between.